The 22 T cell receptor beta chains listed next were all sequenced from one sample in a study of shared clonotypes between healthy human individuals. In the naive CD8 group, cells lacked CD45RO and were positively selected for CCR7, so terminally differentiated effector memory CD45RA+ cells were left out. Method: immunoSEQ multiplex PCR; TCRdb's copy keeps in-frame clones and lacks some. The data contain over 2,000,000 clones, 80% to 95% of them singletons. Sequenced sample: naive CD8+ T cells from PBMCs. The receptor source for this set is a man aged 18 to 29 in good health. Some clones in this sample may be carry-over from other donors' samples.

The rearrangement uses TRBV7-2 and TRBJ2-1; tentative D call: TRBD2 (5 bases). CDR3 length: 14 amino acids. Trimming removed 5 bases at V and 5 bases at J, with 13 bases between. In germline, CDR1 is SGHTA, CDR2 FQGNSA. The chain's CDR3 is CASSLGGPHNEQFF. CDR3 nucleotide sequence: TGTGCCAGCAGCCTAGGAGGACCCCACAATGAGCAGTTCTTC. The full variable domain, with the rest looked up from reference TRBV7-2 and TRBJ2-1, is GAGVSQSPSNKVTEKGKDVELRCDPISGHTALYWYRQSLGQGLEFLIYFQGNSAPDKSGLPSDRFSAERTGGSVSTLTIQRTQQEDSAVYLCASSLGGPHNEQFFGPGTRLTVL.

The chain employs TRBV5-6 and TRBJ2-1; 9 bases match TRBD1. CDR1 SGHDT and CDR2 YYEEEE come from the germline V gene. The CDR3 loop spans 14 amino acids. Trimming cost V 2 bases and J 7 bases; bases outside gene matches: 4. The CDR3 coding sequence is TGTGCCAGCAGCTTCGGGACAGGGAGGAATGAGCAGTTCTTC. It yields the protein CASSFGTGRNEQFF.

The chain links TRBV28 to TRBJ1-1, with TRBD1 identical over 7 bases. Losses at the gene ends were 3 bases for V and 0 bases for J; bases not matched to a gene: 13. The V gene's germline CDR1 is MDHEN and CDR2 SYDVKM. There are 18 residues in the CDR3. In DNA, the CDR3 is TGTGCCAGCAGTTTGCTACATTCCCGGGACAGACTGAACACTGAAGCTTTCTTT. Its protein is CASSLLHSRDRLNTEAFF.

This clone was picked up one time. The genes are TRBV27 and TRBJ2-7; D is perhaps TRBD1 (6 bases). The CDR3 length is 14 residues. V lost 1 base and J 5 bases, leaving 12 bases between the germline ends. Germline V gene sequence: CDR1 MNHEY, CDR2 SMNVEV (reference sequence). CDR3 bases: TGTGCCAGCAGTTTATTAACACAGGGCCACGAGCAGTACTTC. Protein: CASSLLTQGHEQYF.

The rearrangement links TRBV7-6 to TRBJ2-1; unclear D gene. Trimming took off 5 bases at V and 8 bases at J, with 25 bases between the two ends. This CDR3 comprises 17 residues. Germline CDR1 is SGHVS and CDR2 is FNYEAQ. The CDR3 DNA sequence: TGTGCCAGCAGCCCCTCTACCCCAGCCCCCCTCTGGGATGAGCAGTTCTTC. Its protein is CASSPSTPAPLWDEQFF.

The J gene is TRBJ1-1, the V gene TRBV7-9; D may be TRBD1 (6 bases). CDR1 and CDR2 (germline): SEHNR, FQNEAQ (reference sequence). The CDR3 length is 13 residues. Trimming cost V 1 base and J 7 bases, with 10 bases left between them. The CDR3 nucleotides read TGTGCCAGCAGCTTAGATTGGACAGATGAAGCTTTCTTT. Translated: CASSLDWTDEAFF.

V gene TRBV27 combines with J gene TRBJ1-1; 12 positions agree with TRBD1. CDR3 size: 16 residues. CDR1 is MNHEY and CDR2 is SMNVEV in the germline V gene (reference sequence). J was trimmed by 5 bases and V by 5 bases; bases with no gene match: 9. This chain's CDR3 is CASSPGTGGWGTEAFF. The DNA for the CDR3 is TGTGCCAGCAGTCCCGGGACAGGGGGCTGGGGAACTGAAGCTTTCTTT.

This chain connects TRBV7-9 to TRBJ2-1, with D maybe TRBD2 (6 bases). This CDR3 spans 17 amino acids. CDR1 SEHNR and CDR2 FQNEAQ come from the germline V gene (reference sequence). V was clipped by 5 bases and J by 7 bases, with 24 bases between them. CDR3 residues: CASSPPRLGPEGNEQFF. The CDR3 DNA reads as TGTGCCAGCAGCCCTCCCCGACTAGGACCCGAAGGGAATGAGCAGTTCTTC.

J is TRBJ1-2 and V is TRBV30, with D possibly TRBD1 on 6 matching bases. CDR3 size: 15 residues. CDR1 and CDR2 from the germline V gene are GTSNPN and SVGIG (reference sequence). Trimming pared 3 bases from V and 0 bases from J, leaving 14 bases between. CDR3 protein: CAWRLGQSSNYGYTF. DNA of the CDR3: TGTGCCTGGAGACTAGGACAGTCCTCTAACTATGGCTACACCTTC.

The chain joins TRBV29-1 to TRBJ2-7; the match to TRBD2 covers 7 bases. CDR3 length equals 16 residues. Germline loops: CDR1 SQVTM, CDR2 ANQGSEA. V lost 0 bases, J lost 2 bases, and 10 bases stayed unmatched. CDR3 bases: TGCAGCGTTGAAGATCCGGGAGGCGGGAGCCCCTACGAGCAGTACTTC. Translation: CSVEDPGGGSPYEQYF.

CDR3 DNA sequence: TGTGCCAGCAGCTGGACAGGAGAAAACATTCAGTACTTC. Its protein is CASSWTGENIQYF. The gene calls are TRBV7-2 and TRBJ2-4, with 7 bases fitting TRBD1. V lost 4 bases to trimming and J lost 5 bases; unmatched junction nucleotides: 2. The CDR3 is 13 residues long. Germline loops: CDR1 SGHTA, CDR2 FQGNSA.

The chain couples TRBV4-1 to TRBJ2-1; TRBD2 agrees at 11 bases. CDR3 size: 15 residues. Trimming removed 3 bases from V and 4 bases from J; junction bases left unmatched: 2. From germline, CDR1 is MGHRA and CDR2 YSYEKL. In DNA form, the CDR3 reads TGCGCCAGCAGCCATAGACTAGCGGGATACAATGAGCAGTTCTTC. This sequence encodes CASSHRLAGYNEQFF.

The rearrangement joins TRBV7-9 to TRBJ2-3, with a tentative D call TRBD2 (7 bases). V gave up 5 bases and J gave up 0 bases, with 21 bases separating them. CDR3 length: 18 residues. Germline values: CDR1 SEHNR, CDR2 FQNEAQ (reference sequence). The CDR3 protein is CASSQRRGGAVSTDTQYF. Written as DNA, the CDR3 is TGTGCCAGCAGCCAGAGGAGAGGGGGGGCTGTTAGCACAGATACGCAGTATTTT. Complete variable domain (other parts from reference TRBV7-9 and TRBJ2-3): DTGVSQNPRHKITKRGQNVTFRCDPISEHNRLYWYRQTLGQGPEFLTYFQNEAQLEKSRLLSDRFSAERPKGSFSTLEIQRTEQGDSAMYLCASSQRRGGAVSTDTQYFGPGTRLTVL.

The J gene is TRBJ1-2, the V gene TRBV28; D possibly corresponds to TRBD1 (6 bases). CDR1 is MDHEN, CDR2 SYDVKM, per germline. CDR3 length: 16 residues. The germline V and J ends were trimmed by 2 bases and 6 bases, with 19 bases remaining between them. The CDR3 sequence is CASSLGSYREANGYTF. CDR3 sequence (DNA): TGTGCCAGCAGTTTAGGGTCCTACAGGGAGGCTAATGGCTACACCTTC.

The chain is built from TRBV9 and TRBJ2-1; D may be TRBD2 (5 bases). The length of the CDR3 is 14 residues. CDR1 is SGDLS, CDR2 YYNGEE, per germline. Deletions cut 0 bases from V and 8 bases from J, with 12 bases between. CDR3 in amino acids: CASSVGGSIYEQFF. DNA for the CDR3: TGTGCCAGCAGCGTAGGTGGGAGTATATATGAGCAGTTCTTC.

J is TRBJ2-2 and V is TRBV4-3; 7 bases line up with TRBD2. The trim removed 0 bases at V and 4 bases at J, leaving 11 bases unmatched. Germline V gives CDR1 LGHNA, CDR2 YSLEER. The CDR3 runs 18 residues. CDR3 nucleotides: TGCGCCAGCAGCCAAGATACTAGCGTTTGGGGTCGCACCGGGGAGCTGTTTTTT. Translation gives CASSQDTSVWGRTGELFF.

CDR3 nucleotide sequence: TGCGCCAGCAGCCTCCGACTAGCGGGAATCCACAATGAGCAGTTCTTC. Its translation: CASSLRLAGIHNEQFF. The chain uses TRBV4-1 and TRBJ2-1; 11 nucleotides line up with TRBD2. The length of the CDR3 is 16 residues. V was pared by 4 bases and J by 5 bases, with 7 bases of the junction left unmatched. Germline V gene sequence: CDR1 MGHRA, CDR2 YSYEKL.

The rearrangement joins TRBV7-6 to TRBJ1-1, with D tentatively TRBD1 (6 bases). Germline V gives CDR1 SGHVS, CDR2 FNYEAQ. The CDR3 extends over 16 amino acids. Trimming took 5 bases from V and 0 from J, leaving 16 bases between them. CDR3 DNA: TGTGCCAGCAGCCCGGGGACATGGGACATGAACACTGAAGCTTTCTTT. This sequence encodes CASSPGTWDMNTEAFF.

V gene TRBV4-3 combines with J gene TRBJ1-2, with a tentative D call TRBD1 (5 bases). There are 13 residues in the CDR3. Germline V CDR1 and CDR2: LGHNA, YSLEER. V was trimmed by 1 base and J by 9 bases, leaving 12 bases between them. CDR3 DNA: TGCGCCAGCAGCCAAGTAATGGGGGTGCGCTACACCTTC. Encoded protein: CASSQVMGVRYTF.

This chain uses TRBV4-1 with TRBJ2-1; D gene unclear. V was trimmed by 3 bases and J by 9 bases, leaving 15 bases between them. This CDR3 has 14 residues. Germline V CDR1 and CDR2: MGHRA, YSYEKL. Here the CDR3 DNA reads TGCGCCAGCAGCCAGTTGGTAGGCCCTGGTGAGCAGTTCTTC. This gives the protein CASSQLVGPGEQFF.

This rearrangement joins TRBV13 to TRBJ2-3; 8 bases align to TRBD1. The germline CDR1 and CDR2 sequences are PRHDT and FYEKMQ (reference sequence). The V gene end was trimmed by 5 bases and the J gene end by 2 bases; junction bases not matched to a gene: 6. The CDR3 loop spans 15 amino acids. The CDR3 sequence is CASSPLGQDTDTQYF. The CDR3 DNA sequence: TGTGCCAGCAGCCCCCTGGGACAGGACACAGATACGCAGTATTTT.

This clone occurred once. In nucleotides, the CDR3 is TGCGCCAGCAGCCCTGGTGAGGGGCTCAGGACCTATAATTCACCCCTCCACTTT. It yields the protein CASSPGEGLRTYNSPLHF. The gene calls are TRBV4-1 and TRBJ1-6, with a tentative D call TRBD1 (5 bases). Germline values: CDR1 MGHRA, CDR2 YSYEKL. The CDR3 extends over 18 amino acids. V lost 4 bases and J lost 2, with 18 bases in between.